This entry lists 30 T cell receptor beta chains sequenced from one sample in a study of cytomegalovirus exposure and HLA in healthy donors. The study ran its PCR with 60 Vbeta and 13 Jbeta primers. Only in-frame clones appear in the TCRdb table, and some are missing; sequencing was by immunoSEQ multiplex PCR. The sample carries 100,000 to 120,000 clones, over 65% recorded once. Sequencing input: PBMCs. Every receptor here comes from a woman aged 18 to 35 in good health and CMV-seronegative.

The chain recombines TRBV30 with TRBJ2-7; possibly TRBD1 for D (6 bases). V gave up 3 bases and J gave up 0 bases, with 9 bases separating them. Germline CDR1 reads GTSNPN; CDR2 reads SVGIG (reference sequence). The CDR3 loop spans 13 amino acids. The DNA of the CDR3 is TGTGCCTGGAGCCCGGACAGCTCCTACGAGCAGTACGTC. Translation gives CAWSPDSSYEQYV.

The chain is built from TRBV25-1 and TRBJ1-4; 7 bases are a match to TRBD1. The trim removed 3 bases at V and 1 base at J, leaving 8 bases unmatched. Looked up from germline, CDR1 is MGHDK and CDR2 is SYGVNS. CDR3 length equals 17 residues. CDR3 protein: CASSDRGRGVTNEKLFF. In DNA form, the CDR3 reads TGTGCCAGCAGTGATAGGGGCAGGGGGGTAACTAATGAAAAACTGTTTTTT.

The chain couples TRBV11-3 to TRBJ2-3, with 8 nucleotides matching TRBD2. Germline V gene sequence: CDR1 SGHNT, CDR2 YENEEA. The V gene end was trimmed by 0 bases and the J gene end by 6 bases; junction bases not matched to a gene: 8. The CDR3 is 16 amino acids. The CDR3 spells CASSLEAYGGGDTQYF. Written as DNA, the CDR3 is TGTGCCAGCAGCTTAGAGGCATACGGGGGGGGTGATACGCAGTATTTT.

The rearrangement joins TRBV7-9 to TRBJ1-1; D unresolved. CDR3 length: 14 amino acids. The V and J ends lost 0 bases and 2 bases respectively, with 7 bases between them. Germline lookup yields CDR1 SEHNR and CDR2 FQNEAQ (reference sequence). This chain's CDR3 is CASSLAEINTEAFF. The CDR3 DNA is TGTGCCAGCAGCTTAGCGGAGATAAACACTGAAGCTTTCTTT.

The chain joins TRBV7-6 to TRBJ2-5, with TRBD2 as a possible D gene (5 bases). Per germline, CDR1 SGHVS and CDR2 FNYEAQ. Trimming removed 5 bases at V and 5 bases at J, with 12 bases between. This CDR3 has 13 residues. The CDR3 DNA sequence: TGTGCCAGCAGCACCCCCTCGGGGGAGACCCAGTACTTC. Translated: CASSTPSGETQYF. The full variable domain, completed using reference TRBV7-6 and TRBJ2-5, is GAGVSQSPRYKVTKRGQDVALRCDPISGHVSLYWYRQALGQGPEFLTYFNYEAQQDKSGLPNDRFSAERPEGSISTLTIQRTEQRDSAMYRCASSTPSGETQYFGPGTRLLVL.

The chain joins TRBV9 to TRBJ2-7, with TRBD1 identical over 7 bases. CDR3 length: 14 amino acids. Germline values: CDR1 SGDLS, CDR2 YYNGEE. V trimming: 3 bases; J trimming: 7 bases; junction bases outside the gene matches: 10. CDR3 in DNA: TGTGCCAGCAGCGATGGGGGACAGCTGTGGGAGCAGTACTTC. Translated, it gives CASSDGGQLWEQYF.

The gene calls are TRBV15 and TRBJ1-4, with TRBD1 identical over 11 bases. Germline CDR1 LNHNV, CDR2 YYDKDF (reference sequence). V shed 2 bases, J shed 8 bases, and the junction held 4 bases outside the gene matches. CDR3 length: 15 residues. CDR3 amino acids: CATSRSGTGGEKLFF. Written as DNA, the CDR3 is TGTGCCACCAGCAGATCCGGGACAGGGGGGGAAAAACTGTTTTTT.

The chain employs TRBV7-2 and TRBJ1-4, with D possibly TRBD1 on 5 matching bases. The CDR3 is made up of 13 amino acids. Deletions cut 2 bases from V and 7 bases from J, with 8 bases between. Germline loops: CDR1 SGHTA, CDR2 FQGNSA. CDR3 nucleotide sequence: TGTGCCAGCAGCTTAATGGGGGGTGAAAAACTGTTTTTT. It encodes CASSLMGGEKLFF.

The V and J genes are TRBV11-3 and TRBJ1-2; D not resolved. V lost 3 bases, J lost 8 bases, and 10 bases lay in between. CDR3 length: 12 residues. Germline CDR1 reads SGHNT; CDR2 reads YENEEA. CDR3 in amino acids: CASSFGGQGYTF. Written as DNA, the CDR3 is TGTGCCAGCAGCTTTGGCGGGCAGGGCTACACCTTC.

The chain employs TRBV7-2 and TRBJ2-7; 15 bases agree with TRBD2. V shed 6 bases and J 2 bases; nucleotides not matched to a gene: 2. The V gene's germline CDR1 is SGHTA and CDR2 FQGNSA. This CDR3 is 15 amino acids long. Written as DNA, the CDR3 is TGTGCCAGCAGTCGGACTAGCGGGAGGGCCTACGAGCAGTACTTC. Its translation is CASSRTSGRAYEQYF.

The chain carries TRBV7-2 and TRBJ1-5; D unresolved. From germline, CDR1 is SGHTA and CDR2 FQGNSA. With 1 base removed from V and 5 bases from J, the gap between germline ends came to 9 bases. The CDR3 totals 14 residues. CDR3 residues: CASSLVDGDQPQHF. The CDR3 DNA follows: TGTGCCAGCAGCTTAGTTGACGGGGATCAGCCCCAGCATTTT.

This clone is a singleton in its sample. CDR3 loop: CASSSQGAGGELFF. DNA for the CDR3: TGTGCCAGCAGTTCCCAGGGGGCTGGCGGGGAGCTGTTTTTT. This chain uses TRBV28 with TRBJ2-2, with TRBD1 identical over 8 bases. Germline assignment: CDR1 MDHEN and CDR2 SYDVKM. V was pared by 4 bases and J by 7 bases, with 5 bases of the junction left unmatched. The CDR3 sequence is 14 residues long.

V and J are TRBV6-1 and TRBJ1-5; D may be TRBD1 (6 bases). In germline, CDR1 is MNHNS, CDR2 SASEGT. Trimming shortened V by 8 bases and J by 7 bases, and 15 bases separated the two germline ends. This CDR3 spans 13 amino acids. The CDR3 sequence is CASLIQGRQPQHF. In DNA form, the CDR3 reads TGTGCCAGCTTAATCCAGGGGCGACAGCCCCAGCATTTT.

This clone was found once. The V call is TRBV19, the J call TRBJ2-3; D is uncertain. Between the trimmed V and J ends, which lost 3 bases and 9 bases, there was a span of 7 bases. This CDR3 is built from 11 residues. Germline V gene sequence: CDR1 LNHDA, CDR2 SQIVND (reference sequence). The CDR3 spells CASSIGGTQYF. The CDR3 region has the DNA TGTGCCAGTAGTATTGGCGGCACGCAGTATTTT.

The rearrangement links TRBV28 to TRBJ2-7; TRBD2 agrees at 7 bases. The V gene's germline CDR1 is MDHEN and CDR2 SYDVKM. The CDR3 is 15 residues long. V gave up 3 bases and J gave up 0 bases; unmatched junction bases: 5. The CDR3 is CASSLIRGSSYEQYF. Written as DNA, the CDR3 is TGTGCCAGCAGTTTGATCCGCGGGAGCTCCTACGAGCAGTACTTC.

V is TRBV30 and J is TRBJ1-3; perhaps TRBD1 as D (5 bases). Germline V gene lookup returns CDR1 GTSNPN and CDR2 SVGIG (reference sequence). Trimming shortened V by 4 bases and J by 2 bases, and 6 bases separated the two germline ends. The CDR3 sequence is 12 residues long. This CDR3 reads CAWTGPGNTIYF. The CDR3 DNA is TGTGCCTGGACAGGGCCTGGAAACACCATATATTTT. The whole variable domain, remainder taken from reference TRBV30 and TRBJ1-3, is SQTIHQWPATLVQPVGSPLSLECTVEGTSNPNLYWYRQAAGRGLQLLFYSVGIGQISSEVPQNLSASRPQDRQFILSSKKLLLSDSGFYLCAWTGPGNTIYFGEGSWLTVV.

The chain has TRBV19 and TRBJ2-5, with a tentative D call TRBD2 (5 bases). The CDR3 runs 13 residues. Germline CDR1 is LNHDA and CDR2 is SQIVND (reference sequence). V was shortened by 6 bases and J by 3 bases, with 11 bases between the two germline ends. The CDR3 loop is CASRTDGKETQYF. The CDR3 nucleotides are TGTGCCAGTAGAACGGACGGGAAAGAGACCCAGTACTTC.

V and J are TRBV11-3 and TRBJ1-1; D uncertain. The CDR3 spans 12 residues. CDR1 and CDR2 (germline): SGHNT, YENEEA. Trimming cost V 4 bases and J 4 bases, with 7 bases left between them. This CDR3 reads CASSSPVTEAFF. The CDR3 DNA follows: TGTGCCAGCAGCTCCCCGGTCACTGAAGCTTTCTTT.

The V call is TRBV11-1, the J call TRBJ2-5; TRBD1 matches at 8 bases. J was trimmed by 5 bases and V by 4 bases; bases with no gene match: 9. This CDR3 has 15 amino acids. The germline CDR1 and CDR2 sequences are SGHAT and FQDESV (reference sequence). CDR3 protein: CASSSQGAREETQYF. CDR3 bases: TGTGCCAGCAGCTCTCAGGGGGCGAGGGAGGAGACCCAGTACTTC.

The V gene is TRBV27, the J gene TRBJ2-5, with a possible D match to TRBD1 (6 bases). The germline CDR1 and CDR2 sequences are MNHEY and SMNVEV (reference sequence). This CDR3 has 14 amino acids. V gave up 5 bases and J gave up 4 bases, with 14 bases separating them. In nucleotides, the CDR3 is TGTGCCAGCAGTCCCTTTGACAGGATAGAGACCCAGTACTTC. Protein sequence: CASSPFDRIETQYF.

J is TRBJ1-5 and V is TRBV19; D not resolved. The germline V and J ends were trimmed by 5 bases and 2 bases, with 7 bases remaining between them. CDR3 length equals 13 residues. Looked up from germline, CDR1 is LNHDA and CDR2 is SQIVND (reference sequence). CDR3 coding DNA: TGTGCCAGTAGTCTCACGGGCAATCAGCCCCAGCATTTT. This gives the protein CASSLTGNQPQHF.

The chain joins TRBV28 to TRBJ2-7, with 9 bases lining up with TRBD2. V was clipped by 8 bases and J by 3 bases; unmatched bases: 14. Germline V gene data show CDR1 as MDHEN and CDR2 as SYDVKM. CDR3 size: 16 residues. The CDR3 reads CASGALTSGTFYEQYF. CDR3 coding DNA: TGTGCCAGCGGAGCCCTGACTAGCGGAACATTCTACGAGCAGTACTTC. Supplemented by reference TRBV28 and TRBJ2-7, the full variable domain reads DVKVTQSSRYLVKRTGEKVFLECVQDMDHENMFWYRQDPGLGLRLIYFSYDVKMKEKGDIPEGYSVSREKKERFSLILESASTNQTSMYLCASGALTSGTFYEQYFGPGTRLTVT.

V and J are TRBV6-1 and TRBJ1-2, with a possible D match to TRBD1 (6 bases). V lost 3 bases and J 8 bases, leaving 13 bases between the germline ends. Per germline, CDR1 MNHNS and CDR2 SASEGT. The CDR3 is 13 amino acids. The CDR3 DNA is TGTGCCAGCAGTGATTTCTGGGGGCTGGGCTACACCTTC. Translating it yields CASSDFWGLGYTF.

V is TRBV11-3 and J is TRBJ1-3, with D tentatively TRBD1 (5 bases). Trimming stripped 3 bases from V and 0 bases from J, with 12 bases between. Germline CDR1 and CDR2: SGHNT and YENEEA. There are 16 residues in the CDR3. In DNA form, the CDR3 reads TGTGCCAGCAGCTTTCGTGGCAGGGTCTCTGGAAACACCATATATTTT. It is translated as CASSFRGRVSGNTIYF.

The gene calls are TRBV11-3 and TRBJ2-7; weak D call: TRBD1 (5 bases). The V and J ends lost 5 bases and 3 bases respectively, with 11 bases between them. The CDR3 has 13 amino acids. Germline CDR1 SGHNT, CDR2 YENEEA. CDR3 region: CASSHGRVYEQYV. DNA of the CDR3: TGTGCCAGCAGCCACGGCAGGGTCTACGAGCAGTACGTC.

The rearrangement uses TRBV9 and TRBJ2-3; TRBD2 is a possible D gene (5 bases). The V gene's germline CDR1 is SGDLS and CDR2 YYNGEE. V shed 0 bases and J shed 4 bases, with 12 bases lying between them. CDR3 length: 15 residues. CDR3 sequence: CASSVVGIGADTQYF. CDR3 coding DNA: TGTGCCAGCAGCGTAGTTGGCATCGGGGCAGATACGCAGTATTTT. The entire variable domain, with the rest obtained from reference TRBV9 and TRBJ2-3, is as follows: DSGVTQTPKHLITATGQRVTLRCSPRSGDLSVYWYQQSLDQGLQFLIQYYNGEERAKGNILERFSAQQFPDLHSELNLSSLELGDSALYFCASSVVGIGADTQYFGPGTRLTVL.

V is TRBV7-2 and J is TRBJ1-1; 10 bases fit TRBD1. Trimming at V came to 5 bases and at J to 4 bases, leaving 7 bases not matched to a gene. The CDR3 runs 15 residues. From germline, CDR1 is SGHTA and CDR2 FQGNSA. In DNA, the CDR3 is TGTGCCAGCAGCGGCCGACAGGGGGCTGTCACTGAAGCTTTCTTT. Its translation is CASSGRQGAVTEAFF.

The J gene is TRBJ2-1, the V gene TRBV19; 10 bases agree with TRBD2. CDR1 is LNHDA, CDR2 SQIVND, per germline (reference sequence). The J segment lost 10 bases and the V segment lost 8 bases, leaving 11 bases of the junction unmatched. The CDR3 has 14 residues. The CDR3 DNA follows: TGTGCCAGTGCGGCTAGCGGGAGATCCGGGGAGCAGTTCTTC. It translates to CASAASGRSGEQFF. The full variable domain, with the rest looked up from reference TRBV19 and TRBJ2-1, is DGGITQSPKYLFRKEGQNVTLSCEQNLNHDAMYWYRQDPGQGLRLIYYSQIVNDFQKGDIAEGYSVSREKKESFPLTVTSAQKNPTAFYLCASAASGRSGEQFFGPGTRLTVL.

The gene calls are TRBV2 and TRBJ1-4, with a possible D match to TRBD1 (5 bases). There are 15 residues in the CDR3. Germline lookup yields CDR1 SNHLY and CDR2 FYNNEI. V was pared by 1 base and J by 8 bases, with 14 bases between. The CDR3 loop reads CASSEVGRGGEKLFF. Here the CDR3 DNA reads TGTGCCAGCAGTGAAGTTGGTAGGGGTGGGGAAAAACTGTTTTTT.

In its sample, this clone was seen a few times. This chain uses TRBV7-2 with TRBJ2-1; no reliable D call. The V and J ends lost 3 bases and 8 bases respectively, with 8 bases between them. The V gene's germline CDR1 is SGHTA and CDR2 FQGNSA. CDR3 size: 12 residues. The CDR3 nucleotides read TGTGCCAGCAGCTTCCCGGTGGATGAGCAGTTCTTC. It is translated as CASSFPVDEQFF.